Reported below is one T cell receptor (beta chain). These data are taken from a study of early T cells in non-severe SARS-CoV-2 infection. Per the germline V gene, CDR1 is MDHEN and CDR2 is SYDVKM. V was trimmed by 2 bases and J by 7 bases, leaving 16 bases between them. This CDR3 has 15 amino acids. One entry per CDR3 protein, called by TCRdb with MiXCR from the 5' RACE reads. The repertoire includes tens of thousands of distinct CDR3 sequences, more than 12% of them detected once, and 5.5% sits in the top ten. The sample was whole blood. This clonotype originated in an adult who was a healthcare worker with PCR-confirmed SARS-CoV-2 infection or an uninfected control (not recorded which). V and J are TRBV28 and TRBJ2-3; weak D call: TRBD1 (6 bases). The chain's CDR3 is CASSLGGARPNTQYF. The CDR3 coding sequence is TGTGCCAGCAGTTTAGGGGGCGCGAGGCCCAATACGCAGTATTTT.